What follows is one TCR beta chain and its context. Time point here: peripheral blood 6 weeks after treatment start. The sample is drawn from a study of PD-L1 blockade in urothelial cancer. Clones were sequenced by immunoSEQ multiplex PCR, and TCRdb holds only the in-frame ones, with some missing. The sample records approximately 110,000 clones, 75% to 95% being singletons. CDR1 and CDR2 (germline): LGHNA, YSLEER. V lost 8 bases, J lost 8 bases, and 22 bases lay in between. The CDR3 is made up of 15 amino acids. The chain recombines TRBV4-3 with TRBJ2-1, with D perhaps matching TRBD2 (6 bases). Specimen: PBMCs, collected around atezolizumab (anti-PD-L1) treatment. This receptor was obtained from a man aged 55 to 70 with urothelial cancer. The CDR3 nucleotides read TGCGCCAGCGCAAGCTCCGGAGGGCCTTTTGATGAGCAGTTCTTC. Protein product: CASASSGGPFDEQFF.